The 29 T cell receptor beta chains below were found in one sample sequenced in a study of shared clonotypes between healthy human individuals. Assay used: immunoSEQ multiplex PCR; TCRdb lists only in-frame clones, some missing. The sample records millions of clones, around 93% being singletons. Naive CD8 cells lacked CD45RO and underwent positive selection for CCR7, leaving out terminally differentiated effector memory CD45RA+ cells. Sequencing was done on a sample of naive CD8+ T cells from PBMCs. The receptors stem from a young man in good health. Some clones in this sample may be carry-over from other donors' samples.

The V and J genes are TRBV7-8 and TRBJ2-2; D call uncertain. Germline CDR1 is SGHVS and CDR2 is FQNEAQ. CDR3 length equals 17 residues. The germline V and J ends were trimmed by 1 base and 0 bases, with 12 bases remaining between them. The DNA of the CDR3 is TGTGCCAGCAGCTTAGATAGTAGGCGCCCGAACACCGGGGAGCTGTTTTTT. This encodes CASSLDSRRPNTGELFF.

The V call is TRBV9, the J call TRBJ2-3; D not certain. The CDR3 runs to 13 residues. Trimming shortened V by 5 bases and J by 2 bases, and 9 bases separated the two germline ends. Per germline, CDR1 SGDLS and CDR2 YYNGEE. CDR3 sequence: CASSTEATDTQYF. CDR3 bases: TGTGCCAGCAGTACAGAGGCCACAGATACGCAGTATTTT.

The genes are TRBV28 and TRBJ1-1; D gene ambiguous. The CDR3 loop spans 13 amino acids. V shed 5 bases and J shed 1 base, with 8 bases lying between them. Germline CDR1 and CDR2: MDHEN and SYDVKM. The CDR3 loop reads CASSSSGNTEAFF. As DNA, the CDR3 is TGTGCCAGCAGTAGCTCTGGGAACACTGAAGCTTTCTTT. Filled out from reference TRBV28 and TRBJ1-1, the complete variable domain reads DVKVTQSSRYLVKRTGEKVFLECVQDMDHENMFWYRQDPGLGLRLIYFSYDVKMKEKGDIPEGYSVSREKKERFSLILESASTNQTSMYLCASSSSGNTEAFFGQGTRLTVV.

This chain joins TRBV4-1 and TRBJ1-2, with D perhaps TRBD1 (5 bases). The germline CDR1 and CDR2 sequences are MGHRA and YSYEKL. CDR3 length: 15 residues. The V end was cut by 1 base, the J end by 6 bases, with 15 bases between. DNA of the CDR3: TGCGCCAGCAGCCAAGGGCCAGGGAATGTGAATGGCTACACCTTC. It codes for CASSQGPGNVNGYTF.

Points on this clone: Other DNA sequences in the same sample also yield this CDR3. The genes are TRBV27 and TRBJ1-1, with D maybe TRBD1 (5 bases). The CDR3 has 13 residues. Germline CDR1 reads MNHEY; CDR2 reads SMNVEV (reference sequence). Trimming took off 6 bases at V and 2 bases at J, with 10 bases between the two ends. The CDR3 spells CASSLTVNTEAFF. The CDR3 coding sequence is TGTGCCAGCAGCCTGACAGTCAACACTGAAGCTTTCTTT.

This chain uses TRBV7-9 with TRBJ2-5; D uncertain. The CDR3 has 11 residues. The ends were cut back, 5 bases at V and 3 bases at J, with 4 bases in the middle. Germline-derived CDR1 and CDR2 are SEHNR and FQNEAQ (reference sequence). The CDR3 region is CASSRKETQYF. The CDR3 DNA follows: TGTGCCAGCAGCCGGAAAGAGACCCAGTACTTC.

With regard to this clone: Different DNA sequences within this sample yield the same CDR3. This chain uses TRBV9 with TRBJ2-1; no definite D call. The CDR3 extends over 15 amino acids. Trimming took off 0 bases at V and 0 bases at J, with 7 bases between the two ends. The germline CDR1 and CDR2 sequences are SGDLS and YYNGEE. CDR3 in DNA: TGTGCCAGCAGCGTAGGTGACAACTCCTACAATGAGCAGTTCTTC. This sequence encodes CASSVGDNSYNEQFF.

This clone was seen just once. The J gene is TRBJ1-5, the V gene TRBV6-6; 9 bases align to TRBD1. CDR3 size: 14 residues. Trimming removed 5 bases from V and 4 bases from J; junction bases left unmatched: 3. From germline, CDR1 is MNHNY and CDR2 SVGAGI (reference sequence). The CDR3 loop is CASSVGTGNQPQHF. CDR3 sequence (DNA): TGTGCCAGCAGTGTTGGGACAGGGAATCAGCCCCAGCATTTT.

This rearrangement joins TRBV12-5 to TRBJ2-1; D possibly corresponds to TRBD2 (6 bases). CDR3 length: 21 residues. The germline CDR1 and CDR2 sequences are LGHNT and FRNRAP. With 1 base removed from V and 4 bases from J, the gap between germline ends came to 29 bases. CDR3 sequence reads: CASGLAPGTGDWVSGYNEQFF. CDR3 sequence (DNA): TGTGCTAGTGGTTTGGCTCCCGGGACCGGGGACTGGGTGTCGGGGTACAATGAGCAGTTCTTC. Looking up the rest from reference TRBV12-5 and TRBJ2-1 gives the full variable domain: DARVTQTPRHKVTEMGQEVTMRCQPILGHNTVFWYRQTMMQGLELLAYFRNRAPLDDSGMPKDRFSAEMPDATLATLKIQPSEPRDSAVYFCASGLAPGTGDWVSGYNEQFFGPGTRLTVL.

The CDR3 nucleotides are TGTGCCAGCAGTTACTCGGATCAGCCCCAGCATTTT. Protein: CASSYSDQPQHF. This chain uses TRBV6-6 with TRBJ1-5; D is unclear. CDR1 is MNHNY, CDR2 SVGAGI, per germline (reference sequence). This CDR3 has 12 residues. Trimming removed 0 bases at V and 5 bases at J, with 2 bases between.

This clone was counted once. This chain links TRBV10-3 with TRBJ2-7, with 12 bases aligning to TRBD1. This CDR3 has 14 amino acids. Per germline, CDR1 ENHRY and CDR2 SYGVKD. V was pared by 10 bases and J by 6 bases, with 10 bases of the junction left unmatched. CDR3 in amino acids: CANQEGDRGLEQYF. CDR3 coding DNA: TGTGCCAACCAGGAGGGGGACAGGGGGCTCGAGCAGTACTTC.

The CDR3 here is CSATTVSYEQYF. The CDR3 DNA reads as TGCAGCGCCACCACGGTTTCCTACGAGCAGTACTTC. V gene TRBV29-1 combines with J gene TRBJ2-7, with unresolved D. Trimming pared 7 bases from V and 1 base from J, leaving 11 bases between. Germline CDR1 SQVTM, CDR2 ANQGSEA. This CDR3 contains 12 residues.

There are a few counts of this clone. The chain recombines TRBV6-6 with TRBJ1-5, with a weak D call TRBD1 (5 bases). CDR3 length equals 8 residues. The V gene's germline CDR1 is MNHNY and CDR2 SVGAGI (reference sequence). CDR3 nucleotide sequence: TGTGCAGCAAGGAGGGGGCATTTT. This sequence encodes CAARRGHF.

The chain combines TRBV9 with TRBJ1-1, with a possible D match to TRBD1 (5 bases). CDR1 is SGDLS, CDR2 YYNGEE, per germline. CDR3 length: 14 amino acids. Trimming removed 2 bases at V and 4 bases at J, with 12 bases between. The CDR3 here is CASSVSTGGTEAFF. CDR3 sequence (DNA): TGTGCCAGCAGCGTTTCAACAGGTGGCACTGAAGCTTTCTTT.

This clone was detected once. DNA of the CDR3: TGCGCCAGCAGCCAACCCGGGACAGGGGACCACGAGCAGTACTTC. This translates into CASSQPGTGDHEQYF. The chain carries TRBV4-1 and TRBJ2-5; 10 positions match TRBD1. The DNA end favors TRBJ2-7, so the J call may be wrong. The CDR3 spans 15 residues. Germline V gene lookup returns CDR1 MGHRA and CDR2 YSYEKL.

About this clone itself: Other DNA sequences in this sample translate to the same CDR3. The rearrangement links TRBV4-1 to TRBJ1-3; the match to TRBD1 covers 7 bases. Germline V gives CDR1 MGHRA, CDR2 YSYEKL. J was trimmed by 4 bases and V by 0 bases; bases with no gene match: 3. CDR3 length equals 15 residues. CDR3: CASSQDRGTGNTIYF. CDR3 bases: TGCGCCAGCAGCCAAGACAGGGGGACGGGAAACACCATATATTTT.

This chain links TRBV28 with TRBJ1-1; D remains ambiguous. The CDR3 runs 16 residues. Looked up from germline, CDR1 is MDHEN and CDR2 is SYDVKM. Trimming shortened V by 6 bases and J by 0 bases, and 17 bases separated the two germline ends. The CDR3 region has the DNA TGTGCCAGCAGCTTGAATGAAGGCACCCTGAACACTGAAGCTTTCTTT. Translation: CASSLNEGTLNTEAFF.

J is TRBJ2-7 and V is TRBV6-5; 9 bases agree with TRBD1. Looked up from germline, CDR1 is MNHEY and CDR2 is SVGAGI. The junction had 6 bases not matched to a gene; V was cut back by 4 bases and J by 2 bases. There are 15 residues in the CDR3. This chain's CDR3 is CASSLGQGIPYEQYF. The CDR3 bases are TGTGCCAGCAGTTTGGGACAGGGTATCCCCTACGAGCAGTACTTC.

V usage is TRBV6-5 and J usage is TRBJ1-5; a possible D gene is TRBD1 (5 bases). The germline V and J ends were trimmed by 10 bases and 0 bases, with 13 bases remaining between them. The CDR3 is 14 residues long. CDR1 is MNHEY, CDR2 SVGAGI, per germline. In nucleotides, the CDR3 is TGTGCCACCTCGGGTGGGGGTAGCAATCAGCCCCAGCATTTT. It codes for CATSGGGSNQPQHF.

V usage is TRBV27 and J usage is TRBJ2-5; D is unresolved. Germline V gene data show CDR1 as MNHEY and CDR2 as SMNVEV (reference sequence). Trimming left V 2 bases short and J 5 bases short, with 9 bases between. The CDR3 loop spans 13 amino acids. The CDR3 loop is CASSLAWDETQYF. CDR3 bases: TGTGCCAGCAGTTTAGCTTGGGATGAGACCCAGTACTTC.

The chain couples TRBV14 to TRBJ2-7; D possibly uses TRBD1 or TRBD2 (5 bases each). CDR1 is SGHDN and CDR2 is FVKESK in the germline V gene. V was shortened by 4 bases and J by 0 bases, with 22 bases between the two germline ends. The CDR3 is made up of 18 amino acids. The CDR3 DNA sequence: TGTGCCAGCAGCCCTTTCACGGGGCTGGGAACCTTCTCCTACGAGCAGTACTTC. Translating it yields CASSPFTGLGTFSYEQYF.

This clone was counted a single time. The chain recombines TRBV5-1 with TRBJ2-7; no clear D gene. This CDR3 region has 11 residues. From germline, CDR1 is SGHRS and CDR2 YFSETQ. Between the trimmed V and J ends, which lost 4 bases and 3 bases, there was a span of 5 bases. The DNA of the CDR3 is TGCGCCAGCAGCACCGACTACGAGCAGTACTTC. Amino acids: CASSTDYEQYF.

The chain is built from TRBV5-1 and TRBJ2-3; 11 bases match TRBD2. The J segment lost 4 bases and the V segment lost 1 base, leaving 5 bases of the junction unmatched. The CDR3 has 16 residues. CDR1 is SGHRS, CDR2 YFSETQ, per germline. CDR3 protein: CASSLSLAGVSDTQYF. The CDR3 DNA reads TGCGCCAGCAGCTTGTCACTAGCGGGAGTCTCAGATACGCAGTATTTT. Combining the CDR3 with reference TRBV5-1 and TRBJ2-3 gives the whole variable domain KAGVTQTPRYLIKTRGQQVTLSCSPISGHRSVSWYQQTPGQGLQFLFEYFSETQRNKGNFPGRFSGRQFSNSRSEMNVSTLELGDSALYLCASSLSLAGVSDTQYFGPGTRLTVL.

The CDR3 coding sequence is TGTGCCAGCAGCGAAAGGGGGGAGCTGTTTTTT. Its protein product is CASSERGELFF. The chain is built from TRBV9 and TRBJ2-2, with unresolved D. The CDR3 runs 11 residues. Germline loops: CDR1 SGDLS, CDR2 YYNGEE. The V end was cut by 3 bases, the J end by 8 bases, with 5 bases between. The full variable domain, rest sourced from reference TRBV9 and TRBJ2-2, is DSGVTQTPKHLITATGQRVTLRCSPRSGDLSVYWYQQSLDQGLQFLIQYYNGEERAKGNILERFSAQQFPDLHSELNLSSLELGDSALYFCASSERGELFFGEGSRLTVL.

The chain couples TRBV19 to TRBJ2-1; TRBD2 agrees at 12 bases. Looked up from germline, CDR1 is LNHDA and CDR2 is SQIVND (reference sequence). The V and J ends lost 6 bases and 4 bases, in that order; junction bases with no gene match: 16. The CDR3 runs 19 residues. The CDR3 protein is CASRRRTSGNLPAYNEQFF. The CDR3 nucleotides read TGTGCCAGTAGAAGGCGGACTAGCGGGAACCTCCCCGCATACAATGAGCAGTTCTTC.

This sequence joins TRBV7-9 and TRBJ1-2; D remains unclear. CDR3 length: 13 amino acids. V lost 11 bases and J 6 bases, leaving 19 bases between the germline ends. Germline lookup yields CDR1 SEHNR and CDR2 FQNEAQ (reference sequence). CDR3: CAVLALTSHGYTF. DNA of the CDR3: TGTGCCGTGTTGGCGTTAACTAGTCATGGCTACACCTTC.

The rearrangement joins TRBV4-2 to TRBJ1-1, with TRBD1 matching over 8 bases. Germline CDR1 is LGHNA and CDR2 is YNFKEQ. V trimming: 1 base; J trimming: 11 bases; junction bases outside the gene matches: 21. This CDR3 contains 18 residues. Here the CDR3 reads CASSQGVVTGVRGIIAFF. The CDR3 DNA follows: TGTGCCAGCAGCCAAGGGGTCGTGACAGGGGTCCGCGGTATTATCGCTTTCTTT.

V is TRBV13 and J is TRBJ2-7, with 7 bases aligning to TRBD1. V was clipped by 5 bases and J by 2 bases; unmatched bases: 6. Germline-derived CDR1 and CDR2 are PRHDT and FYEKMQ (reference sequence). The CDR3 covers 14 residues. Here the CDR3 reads CASSPLGQPYEQYF. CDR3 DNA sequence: TGTGCCAGCAGCCCTCTGGGACAGCCCTACGAGCAGTACTTC. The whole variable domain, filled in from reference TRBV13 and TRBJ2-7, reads AAGVIQSPRHLIKEKRETATLKCYPIPRHDTVYWYQQGPGQDPQFLISFYEKMQSDKGSIPDRFSAQQFSDYHSELNMSSLELGDSALYFCASSPLGQPYEQYFGPGTRLTVT.

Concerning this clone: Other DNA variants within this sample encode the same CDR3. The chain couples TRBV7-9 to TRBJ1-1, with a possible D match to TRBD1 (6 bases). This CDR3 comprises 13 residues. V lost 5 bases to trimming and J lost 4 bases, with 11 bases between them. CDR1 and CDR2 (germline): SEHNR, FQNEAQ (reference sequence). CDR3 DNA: TGTGCCAGCAGCCCAACAGGGAGCACTGAAGCTTTCTTT. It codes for CASSPTGSTEAFF.